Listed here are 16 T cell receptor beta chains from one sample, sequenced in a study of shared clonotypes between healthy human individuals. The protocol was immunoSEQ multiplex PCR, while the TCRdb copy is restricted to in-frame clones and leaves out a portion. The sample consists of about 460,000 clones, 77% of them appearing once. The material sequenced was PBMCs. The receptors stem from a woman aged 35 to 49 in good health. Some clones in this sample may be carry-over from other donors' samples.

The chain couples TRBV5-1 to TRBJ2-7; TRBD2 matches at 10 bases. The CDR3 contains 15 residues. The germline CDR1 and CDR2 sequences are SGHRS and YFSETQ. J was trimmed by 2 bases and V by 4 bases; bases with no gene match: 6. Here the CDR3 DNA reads TGCGCCAGCAGCGGAGGACTAGCGGAGACCTACGAGCAGTACTTC. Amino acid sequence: CASSGGLAETYEQYF.

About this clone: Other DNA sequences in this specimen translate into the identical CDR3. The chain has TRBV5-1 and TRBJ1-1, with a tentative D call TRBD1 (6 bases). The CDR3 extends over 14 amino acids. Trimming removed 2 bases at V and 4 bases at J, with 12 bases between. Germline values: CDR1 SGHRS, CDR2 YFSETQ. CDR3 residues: CASSLSGGSTEAFF. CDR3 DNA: TGCGCCAGCAGCTTATCCGGGGGCAGCACTGAAGCTTTCTTT.

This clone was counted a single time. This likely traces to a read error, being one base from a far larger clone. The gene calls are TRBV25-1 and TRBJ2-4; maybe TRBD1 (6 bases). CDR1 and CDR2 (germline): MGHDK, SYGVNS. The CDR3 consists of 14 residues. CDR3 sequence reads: CASSRQGSKNIQHF. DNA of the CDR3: TGTGCCAGCAGTCGGCAGGGGAGCAAAAACATTCAGCACTTC.

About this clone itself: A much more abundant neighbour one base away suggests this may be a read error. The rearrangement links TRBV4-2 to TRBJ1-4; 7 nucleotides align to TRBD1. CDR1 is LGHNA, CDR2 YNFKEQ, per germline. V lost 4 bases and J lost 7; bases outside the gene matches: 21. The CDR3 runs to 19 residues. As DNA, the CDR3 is TGTGCCAGCAGCCTAGATGTACCCTATACAGGAGGGGGCGGTGAAAAACTGTTTTTT. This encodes CASSLDVPYTGGGGEKLFF.

CDR3 residues: CASSFRGGELNTEAFF. In nucleotides, the CDR3 is TGTGCCAGCAGCTTCAGGGGAGGAGAACTGAACACTGAAGCTTTCTTT. The chain links TRBV4-2 to TRBJ1-1; D possibly corresponds to TRBD1 (6 bases). This CDR3 has 16 residues. Germline V CDR1 and CDR2: LGHNA, YNFKEQ. Trimming removed 5 bases from V and 0 bases from J, with 16 bases in between.

The CDR3 spells CASSYGGGRSSYEQYF. The CDR3 DNA sequence: TGTGCCAGCAGTTACGGAGGCGGGAGGTCCTCCTACGAGCAGTACTTC. V gene TRBV6-5 combines with J gene TRBJ2-7; TRBD2 matches at 8 bases. This CDR3 has 16 amino acids. In germline, CDR1 is MNHEY, CDR2 SVGAGI. V gave up 2 bases and J gave up 0 bases; unmatched junction bases: 6.

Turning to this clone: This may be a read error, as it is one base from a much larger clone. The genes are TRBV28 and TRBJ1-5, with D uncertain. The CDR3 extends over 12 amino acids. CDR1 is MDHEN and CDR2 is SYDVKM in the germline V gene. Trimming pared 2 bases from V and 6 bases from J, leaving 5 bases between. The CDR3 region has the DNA TGTGCCAGCAGTTTACCGGGTCAGCCCCAGCATTTT. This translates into CASSLPGQPQHF.

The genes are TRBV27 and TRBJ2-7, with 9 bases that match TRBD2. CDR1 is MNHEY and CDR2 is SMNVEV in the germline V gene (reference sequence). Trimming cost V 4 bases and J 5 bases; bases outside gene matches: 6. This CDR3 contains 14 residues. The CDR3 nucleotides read TGTGCCAGCAGTTCTAGCGGGATTTTCAACGAGCAGTACTTC. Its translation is CASSSSGIFNEQYF.

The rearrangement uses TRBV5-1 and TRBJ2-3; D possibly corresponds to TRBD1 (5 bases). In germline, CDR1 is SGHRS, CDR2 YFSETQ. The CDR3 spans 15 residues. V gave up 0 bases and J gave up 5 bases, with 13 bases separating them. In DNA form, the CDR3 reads TGCGCCAGCAGCTTGGAAGCGACAGAAATAGATACGCAGTATTTT. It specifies CASSLEATEIDTQYF.

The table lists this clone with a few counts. CDR3 sequence: CASSHNSGRAYEQYF. The CDR3 DNA is TGCGCCAGCAGTCATAATAGCGGGAGGGCCTACGAGCAGTACTTC. The chain joins TRBV23-1 to TRBJ2-7, with 11 nucleotides matching TRBD2. TRBV23-1 counts as an open reading frame of uncertain function. There are 15 residues in the CDR3. Trimming removed 3 bases from V and 2 bases from J; junction bases left unmatched: 3.

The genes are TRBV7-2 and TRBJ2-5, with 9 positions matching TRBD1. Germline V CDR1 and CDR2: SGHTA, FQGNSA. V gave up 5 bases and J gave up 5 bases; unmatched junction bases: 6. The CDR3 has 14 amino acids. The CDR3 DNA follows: TGTGCCAGCAGCCTCTGGACAGGGGAGGAGACCCAGTACTTC. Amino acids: CASSLWTGEETQYF.

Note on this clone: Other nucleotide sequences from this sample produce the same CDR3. This CDR3 reads CASSESPADTGELFF. DNA for the CDR3: TGTGCCAGCAGTGAGTCCCCAGCGGACACCGGGGAGCTGTTTTTT. The chain combines TRBV6-1 with TRBJ2-2, with D possibly being TRBD2 (5 bases). Germline CDR1 MNHNS, CDR2 SASEGT. V lost 3 bases and J 3 bases, leaving 11 bases between the germline ends. The CDR3 loop spans 15 amino acids.

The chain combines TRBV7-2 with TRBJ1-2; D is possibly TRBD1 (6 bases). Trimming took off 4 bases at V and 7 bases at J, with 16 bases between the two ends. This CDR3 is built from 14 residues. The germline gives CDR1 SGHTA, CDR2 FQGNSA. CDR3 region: CASSSPGGAAGYTF. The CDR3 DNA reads TGTGCCAGCAGCTCCCCCGGGGGGGCGGCTGGCTACACCTTC.

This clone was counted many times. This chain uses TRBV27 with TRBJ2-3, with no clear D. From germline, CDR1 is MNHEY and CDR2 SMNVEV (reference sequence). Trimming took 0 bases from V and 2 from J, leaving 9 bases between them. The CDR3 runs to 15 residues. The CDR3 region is CASSLSRTNTDTQYF. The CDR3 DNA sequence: TGTGCCAGCAGTTTATCGAGGACGAACACAGATACGCAGTATTTT.

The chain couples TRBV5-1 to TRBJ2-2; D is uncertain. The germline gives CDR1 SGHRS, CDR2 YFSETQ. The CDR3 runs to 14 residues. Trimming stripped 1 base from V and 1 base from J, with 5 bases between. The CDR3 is CASSLRQNTGELFF. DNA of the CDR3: TGCGCCAGCAGCTTGAGGCAGAACACCGGGGAGCTGTTTTTT.

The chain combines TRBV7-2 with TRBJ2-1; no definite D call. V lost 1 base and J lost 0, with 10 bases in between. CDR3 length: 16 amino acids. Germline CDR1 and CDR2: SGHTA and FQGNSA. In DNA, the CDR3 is TGTGCCAGCAGCTTAGTGGGCACTGGCTCCTACAATGAGCAGTTCTTC. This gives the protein CASSLVGTGSYNEQFF.